This T cell receptor beta chain was documented in a study of blood T cell repertoires in COVID-19. Study overall: The United States, Italy and Spain supplied acute and convalescent COVID-19 samples. The analysed material was cDNA or gDNA that came from T cells, B-cell-depleted T cells, or PBMCs.

In the study's own analysis: Researchers report that nucleated cell counts were estimated from reference gene primer amplification. Only in-frame clones appear in the TCRdb table, and some are missing; sequencing was by immunoSEQ multiplex PCR. The D gene and trimming were derived from the DNA, and the V and J assignments and clone size from that table. The data contain under 250,000 clones, around 85% of them singletons. The CDR3 is made up of 16 amino acids. CDR1 and CDR2 (germline): SGDLS, YYNGEE. The V end was cut by 0 bases, the J end by 4 bases, with 13 bases between. The chain joins TRBV9 to TRBJ2-2; weak D call: TRBD2 (6 bases). The sequenced sample was PBMCs or T cells enriched from blood (not recorded which). This receptor was identified in a woman in her 50s with acute COVID-19. CDR3 amino acids: CASSVAAGMGTGELFF. DNA of the CDR3: TGTGCCAGCAGCGTAGCTGCGGGGATGGGCACCGGGGAGCTGTTTTTT.